This T cell receptor (beta chain) was retrieved from a study of blood T cell repertoires in COVID-19 (dated by TCRdb to the early 2020s). For the wider study: Collaborator samples came from the United States, Italy and Spain and covered acute and convalescent phases of COVID-19. The material from the prospective study consisted of cDNA or gDNA derived from T cells, B-cell-depleted T cells, or PBMCs. Deeply sampled blood TCRbeta repertoires from subjects exposed to, actively infected with, or recovered from COVID-19 were included in the dataset. The repertoires were released in a freely available public database intended as a resource for research on the immune response to SARS-CoV-2. The samples were drawn from two sources: the first 160 participants of the ongoing ImmuneRACE study, and 1,200 or so subjects contributed by 6 global collaborators. A de-identified subject ID, COVID-19 status, age in years and sex were almost always included in the sample metadata. Where available, HLA class I and class II types were taken from metadata supplied by the sample provider and were not determined by assay-based typing.

V is pruned by 4 bases and J by 5 bases, leaving 6 bases of the junction without a gene match. The CDR1 and CDR2 encoded by the germline V gene are SGHRS and YFSETQ. The CDR3 holds 16 amino acids from the cysteine to the phenylalanine. Left in the record is the CDR3 DNA by itself, 48 bases read in frame from the first base. TCRbeta CDR3 regions were amplified from genomic DNA by means of the immunoSEQ Assay, a bias-controlled multiplex PCR. The authors' analysis ran thus. Nucleated cell counts per sample were estimated from amplification of reference gene primers within the assay. To quantify the absolute abundance of each unique TCRbeta CDR3 rearrangement, sequence reads were collapsed and filtered. For each sample, productive Simpson clonality was calculated as the square root of Simpson's diversity index across productive rearrangements. This immuneACCESS table, as held by TCRdb, lists in-frame sequences with V and J called but not all clones. Of the missing ones, under half trace to an unresolved V gene in checked studies; the others have no known cause. The V and J calls and clone size were taken over from that table, and D and trimming were inferred from the DNA. This sample holds about 80,000 clones; 91% were observed only once. The ten largest clonotypes hold under 2.5% of the sample.

Each collaborating institution followed its own protocols to collect whole blood in K2EDTA tubes. Collaborator samples were shipped for TCRbeta analysis as frozen whole blood, isolated PBMCs, or DNA extracted from either sample type. Overall results and qualifications from the work: Clinical and demographic metadata were provided uncurated, with the amount varying by source and participant.

Points on this clone: No antigen is known for it. It has no much larger one-base neighbor in the sample; base qualities were not kept.

The TCR sequence derives from a woman between 50 and 59 years old in a cohort sampled during active COVID-19. The specimen was peripheral blood. The rearrangement combines TRBV5-1 with TRBJ2-3, with 14 bases in between that match TRBD2. The CDR3 protein sequence reads: CASSRLAGGPGDTQYF. The DNA sequence reads TGCGCCAGCAGCCGACTAGCGGGAGGGCCCGGAGATACGCAGTATTTT. Beyond the CDR3, the reference TRBV5-1 and TRBJ2-3 genes provide the residues; the full variable domain reads: KAGVTQTPRYLIKTRGQQVTLSCSPISGHRSVSWYQQTPGQGLQFLFEYFSETQRNKGNFPGRFSGRQFSNSRSEMNVSTLELGDSALYLCASSRLAGGPGDTQYFGPGTRLTVL.